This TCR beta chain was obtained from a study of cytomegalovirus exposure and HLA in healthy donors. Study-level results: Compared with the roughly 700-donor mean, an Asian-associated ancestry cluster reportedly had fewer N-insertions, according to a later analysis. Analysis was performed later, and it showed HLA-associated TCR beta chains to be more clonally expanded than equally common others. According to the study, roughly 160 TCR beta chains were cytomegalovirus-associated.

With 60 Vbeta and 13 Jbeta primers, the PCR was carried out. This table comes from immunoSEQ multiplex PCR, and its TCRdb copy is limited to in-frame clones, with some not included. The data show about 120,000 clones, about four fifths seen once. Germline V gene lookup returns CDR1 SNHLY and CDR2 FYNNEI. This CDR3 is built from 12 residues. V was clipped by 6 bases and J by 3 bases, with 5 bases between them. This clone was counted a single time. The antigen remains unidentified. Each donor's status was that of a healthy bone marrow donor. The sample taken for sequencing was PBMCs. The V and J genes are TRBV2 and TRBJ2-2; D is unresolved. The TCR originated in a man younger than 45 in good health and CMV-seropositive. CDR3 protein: CASSKYTGELFF. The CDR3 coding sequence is TGTGCCAGCAGCAAATACACCGGGGAGCTGTTTTTT.